A selection of T cell receptor beta chains follows, all from one sample in a study. MiXCR, run by TCRdb on the 5' RACE reads, gives a single entry per CDR3 protein. This sample has some 11,000 distinct CDR3 sequences, with 15% to 20% found just once. The sample was Tregs sorted from a lymph node. The receptors were gathered from a female donor with breast cancer. CDR3s leave out the opening cysteine and the closing phenylalanine or tryptophan.

V	J	CDR3
TRBV5-1	TRBJ2-5	ASSTGALEETQY
TRBV4-3	TRBJ2-1	ASSQVVFRGSNEQF
TRBV9	TRBJ2-5	ASSAGTSPQETQY
TRBV30	TRBJ2-7	AWSSGQLAAYSYEQY
TRBV5-6	TRBJ2-7	ASSLGLAGHLRSYEQY
TRBV4-3	TRBJ1-1	ASSQGGFDTEAF
TRBV5-1	TRBJ2-2	ASSPGTTYTGELF
TRBV29-1	TRBJ2-3	SVESGGGTDTQY
TRBV20-1	TRBJ2-3	RASGTDTQY
TRBV30	TRBJ2-1	AWRGVWGIDEQF
TRBV20-1	TRBJ1-4	SAGGLNEKLF
TRBV28	TRBJ1-1	ASSPATGQGHTEAF
TRBV9	TRBJ1-1	ASSTGPDTEAF